These 17 T cell receptor beta chains were all obtained from the same sample, sequenced in a study of monozygotic twins with inflammatory bowel disease. TCRdb reprocessed the 5' RACE reads; each CDR3 protein has one entry and no DNA is given. Its listing shows around 370,000 distinct CDR3 sequences. Sample: blood. The receptors come from a human donor with ulcerative colitis or Crohn's disease, or a healthy co-twin of an affected twin (not recorded which).

This chain links TRBV7-8 with TRBJ1-6; the D gene TCRdb calls, TRBD1, cannot be checked with no DNA. The CDR3 loop spans 16 amino acids. Germline V gene data show CDR1 as SGHVS and CDR2 as FQNEAQ. CDR3 amino acids: CASSLTTGSGDSPLHF.

The rearrangement uses TRBV11-2 and TRBJ2-1. The CDR3 extends over 15 amino acids. Germline CDR1 and CDR2: SGHAT and FQNNGV. Here the CDR3 reads CASILGQDSYNEQFF. Filled out from reference TRBV11-2 and TRBJ2-1, the complete variable domain reads EAGVAQSPRYKIIEKRQSVAFWCNPISGHATLYWYQQILGQGPKLLIQFQNNGVVDDSQLPKDRFSAERLKGVDSTLKIQPAKLEDSAVYLCASILGQDSYNEQFFGPGTRLTVL.

The chain carries TRBV20-1 and TRBJ2-3. The CDR3 covers 14 residues. Germline CDR1 DFQATT, CDR2 SNEGSKA (reference sequence). CDR3: CSARDQATLNTQYF.

The gene calls are TRBV12-3 or TRBV12-4 and TRBJ2-1; TCRdb designates TRBD1, a call that cannot be tested without DNA. The CDR3 is 17 residues long. This CDR3 reads CASSLVVGGPSYNEQFF.

This rearrangement joins TRBV7-2 to TRBJ2-1; TCRdb proposes TRBD2, but this gene call is untestable without DNA. The length of the CDR3 is 16 residues. The germline V gene encodes CDR1 SGHTA and CDR2 FQGNSA. CDR3: CASSLQGLAGPNEQFF.

The V and J genes are TRBV4-3 and TRBJ2-7. The CDR3 consists of 15 residues. The germline V gene encodes CDR1 LGHNA and CDR2 YSLEER. CDR3 region: CASSRSDRTSYEQYF.

V is TRBV29-1 and J is TRBJ1-1; the D call of TRBD1 rests on TCRdb alone, since no DNA is present to check it. This CDR3 is 11 amino acids long. Germline loops: CDR1 SQVTM, CDR2 ANQGSEA. CDR3: CSGQNSQGAFF.

This chain connects TRBV20-1 to TRBJ1-2. This CDR3 is 13 amino acids long. Germline CDR1 reads DFQATT; CDR2 reads SNEGSKA (reference sequence). The CDR3 protein is CSAQSGAIYGYTF.

The rearrangement uses TRBV7-3 and TRBJ1-2. Germline lookup yields CDR1 SGHTA and CDR2 FQGTGA. The CDR3 length is 15 residues. The CDR3 is CASSLNASPLYGYTF.

This CDR3 is CASSITISTDTQYF. This chain joins TRBV5-1 and TRBJ2-3. From germline, CDR1 is SGHRS and CDR2 YFSETQ. This CDR3 comprises 14 residues.

The chain is built from TRBV20-1 and TRBJ2-7. Looked up from germline, CDR1 is DFQATT and CDR2 is SNEGSKA (reference sequence). The CDR3 sequence is 11 residues long. CDR3 protein: CSASGQYEQYF.

The chain is built from TRBV6-2 or TRBV6-3 and TRBJ2-2; there is no DNA to check the TCRdb D call of TRBD1. This CDR3 has 15 residues. Germline V gives CDR1 MNHEY, CDR2 SVGEGT. The CDR3 protein is CASSGTDTNTGELFF.

The chain is built from TRBV20-1 and TRBJ2-3; with no DNA, the TCRdb D assignment of TRBD1 cannot be verified. The CDR3 is 14 amino acids. The germline gives CDR1 DFQATT, CDR2 SNEGSKA (reference sequence). The CDR3 loop reads CSAKQGLLTDTQYF.

CDR3 protein: CSVPIGGVPGELFF. The chain carries TRBV20-1 and TRBJ2-2; TCRdb's D gene call, TRBD1, goes unchecked for lack of DNA. The CDR3 contains 14 residues. CDR1 is DFQATT, CDR2 SNEGSKA, per germline (reference sequence).

The genes are TRBV4-2 and TRBJ2-7; there is no DNA to check the TCRdb D call of TRBD1. Germline CDR1 reads LGHNA; CDR2 reads YNFKEQ. This CDR3 contains 17 residues. CDR3: CASSHGGQGALSYEQYF.

The CDR3 here is CASTLSRLLSTDTQYF. The chain has TRBV7-8 and TRBJ2-3; the D call of TRBD2 rests on TCRdb alone, since no DNA is present to check it. The CDR3 totals 16 residues. Germline CDR1 and CDR2: SGHVS and FQNEAQ.

V gene TRBV20-1 combines with J gene TRBJ2-6. Germline V CDR1 and CDR2: DFQATT, SNEGSKA (reference sequence). The CDR3 extends over 15 amino acids. The CDR3 reads CSARDPVSGANVLTF.